The rows below give T cell receptor beta chains drawn from one sample of a study of vaccination and CD4 T cells after COVID-19. TCRdb fed the PCR reads into MiXCR, producing one record per CDR3 protein. This sample has around 18,000 distinct CDR3 sequences, with 65% to 80% found just once. Antigens for these TCRs are unknown. Sequencing input: CD4+ T cells from blood, cultured in vitro. These receptors all come from a human donor who had recovered from COVID-19. The CDR3 runs from the conserved cysteine through the conserved F or W. D genes are given only for firm matches. The size entry is marked missing in some rows and otherwise reads once, few, many or a size class.

V: TRBV19
size: NA
J: TRBJ1-1
D: NA
DNA: TGTGCCAGTAAGGATAAGAGGGTAGTGCCCACTGAAGCTTTCTTT
CDR3: CASKDKRVVPTEAFF

V: TRBV10-3
size: NA
J: TRBJ2-3
D: NA
DNA: TGTGCCATCACAGATGGGGCCGGAGATACGCAGTATTTT
CDR3: CAITDGAGDTQYF

V: TRBV27
size: NA
J: TRBJ1-5
D: TRBD1
DNA: TGTGCCAGCAGTTCAGGGGGACTCCCAGGGAGGCCCCAGCATTTT
CDR3: CASSSGGLPGRPQHF

V: TRBV20-1
size: NA
J: TRBJ1-3
D: NA
DNA: TGCGGTGCTCAGGCATTATCGCTAGGAAACACCATATATTTT
CDR3: CGAQALSLGNTIYF

V: TRBV21-1
size: few
J: TRBJ1-2
D: NA
DNA: TGTGCCAGCAGCAAACCGCAGACCTACTATGGCTACACCTTC
CDR3: CASSKPQTYYGYTF

V: TRBV7-9
size: few
J: TRBJ1-6
D: NA
DNA: TGTGTCTCCAGTCACGGGGATAATTCACCCCTCCACTTT
CDR3: CVSSHGDNSPLHF

V: TRBV6-2/TRBV6-3
size: NA
J: TRBJ1-1
D: TRBD1
DNA: TGTGCCAGCAGTTACCCGGGACAGGGGAGCACTGAAGCTTTCTTT
CDR3: CASSYPGQGSTEAFF

V: TRBV20-1
size: NA
J: TRBJ1-3
D: NA
DNA: TGCAGTGCCGCCTCGGGGGCTCTAGGAAACACCATATATTTT
CDR3: CSAASGALGNTIYF

V: TRBV5-4
size: NA
J: TRBJ2-1
D: TRBD2
DNA: TGTGCCAGCAGCTTGGCCGGGGGGGCCTACAATGAGCAGTTCTTC
CDR3: CASSLAGGAYNEQFF

V: TRBV20-1
size: NA
J: TRBJ1-1
D: NA
DNA: TGCAGTGCTCGAGGGGACACTGAAGCTTTCTTT
CDR3: CSARGDTEAFF

V: TRBV20-1
size: NA
J: TRBJ1-1
D: NA
DNA: TGCAGTGCTAGAGATCTGGGCAGAATAATGAACACTGAAGCTTTCTTT
CDR3: CSARDLGRIMNTEAFF

V: TRBV7-9
size: NA
J: TRBJ2-3
D: TRBD2
DNA: TGTGCCAGCAGCTCCACTAGCGGGGGCACAGATACGCAGTATTTT
CDR3: CASSSTSGGTDTQYF

V: TRBV27
size: once
J: TRBJ2-4
D: TRBD2
DNA: TGTGCCAGCAGTTTACGGCTAGCGGGAGGGCCCTCGAGGGCCAAAAACATTCAGTACTTC
CDR3: CASSLRLAGGPSRAKNIQYF

V: TRBV27
size: NA
J: TRBJ1-2
D: TRBD1
DNA: TGTGCCAGCAGACGGACAGGGACGGGTGGCTACACCTTC
CDR3: CASRRTGTGGYTF

V: TRBV4-1
size: NA
J: TRBJ1-2
D: NA
DNA: TGCGCCAGCAGCCAAGAACCCGCCAAAAGCCTTGGGGGCTACACCTTC
CDR3: CASSQEPAKSLGGYTF

V: TRBV28
size: NA
J: TRBJ1-1
D: NA
DNA: TGTGCCAGCAGTCCGACCGGGATTGAAAGGCTGGGAGCTTTCTTT
CDR3: CASSPTGIERLGAFF

V: TRBV6-1
size: NA
J: TRBJ1-1
D: TRBD1
DNA: TGTGCCAGCAGTGAAGGCCCGACAGGGGGCACTGAAGCTTTCTTT
CDR3: CASSEGPTGGTEAFF

V: TRBV7-6
size: NA
J: TRBJ1-3
D: TRBD1
DNA: TGTGCCAGCAGCTTATCCCCACCGGGACAGGGAGTTGGAAACACCATATATTTT
CDR3: CASSLSPPGQGVGNTIYF

V: TRBV11-2
size: NA
J: TRBJ2-7
D: TRBD2
DNA: TGTGCCAGCAGCCCCAATGAGGGTTCAGCGGGAGGATATCTCCACTACGAGCAGTACTTC
CDR3: CASSPNEGSAGGYLHYEQYF

V: TRBV30
size: few
J: TRBJ1-1
D: NA
DNA: TGTGCCTGGAGTGTTGGGTGGAACACTGAAGCTTTCTTT
CDR3: CAWSVGWNTEAFF

V: TRBV1
size: NA
J: TRBJ1-2
D: NA
DNA: TGCACCAGCAGCCAAAATGGGATCACAGGGAAGGGCACCTATGGCTACACCTTC
CDR3: CTSSQNGITGKGTYGYTF

V: TRBV6-1
size: NA
J: TRBJ1-1
D: NA
DNA: TGTGCCAGCCAGGGTTTCGGCACTGAAGCTTTCTTT
CDR3: CASQGFGTEAFF

V: TRBV5-1
size: NA
J: TRBJ2-3
D: NA
DNA: TGCGCCAGCAGCTCCTTGCGGTTAGGAGATACGCAGTATTTT
CDR3: CASSSLRLGDTQYF

V: TRBV18
size: once
J: TRBJ2-2
D: NA
DNA: TGTGCCAGCTCGTCCGGGACTCTAAGCGCCGCCGGGGAGCTGTTTTTT
CDR3: CASSSGTLSAAGELFF

V: TRBV30
size: NA
J: TRBJ1-5
D: NA
DNA: TGTGCCTGGAGTGAGACAGGTGGGCAGCCCCAGCATTTT
CDR3: CAWSETGGQPQHF

V: TRBV20-1
size: few
J: TRBJ1-2
D: NA
DNA: TGCAGTGCTAGAGATCTTCGGGGCCCGGCGACTGGCTACACCTTC
CDR3: CSARDLRGPATGYTF

V: TRBV2
size: NA
J: TRBJ2-2
D: NA
DNA: TGTGCCAGCTCGGGACTCTACACCGGGGAGCTGTTTTTT
CDR3: CASSGLYTGELFF

V: TRBV7-2
size: NA
J: TRBJ2-1
D: NA
DNA: TGTGCCAGCAGCTCGTCGTTGGGTGTAGATGAGCAGTTCTTC
CDR3: CASSSSLGVDEQFF

V: TRBV11-3
size: few
J: TRBJ2-1
D: TRBD2
DNA: TGTGCCAGCAGCTTAGTTGGACTAGCGGGGCTAGGAGAGCAGTTCTTC
CDR3: CASSLVGLAGLGEQFF

V: TRBV28
size: NA
J: TRBJ1-5
D: TRBD1
DNA: TGTGCCAGCAGTTTGGGGTCAGGGGGCCCCGATCAGCCCCAGCATTTT
CDR3: CASSLGSGGPDQPQHF

V: TRBV7-9
size: NA
J: TRBJ1-6
D: NA
DNA: TGTGCCAGCAGCTTAAACGACCCACGTTCACCCCTCCACTTT
CDR3: CASSLNDPRSPLHF

V: TRBV7-2
size: NA
J: TRBJ1-1
D: NA
DNA: TGTGCCAGCAGCTCCACGTTGAACACTGAAGCTTTCTTT
CDR3: CASSSTLNTEAFF

V: TRBV7-9
size: once
J: TRBJ2-3
D: TRBD2
DNA: TGTGCCAGCAGTCATCCGGGACTAGCGCTAGGAGGGTATTTT
CDR3: CASSHPGLALGGYF

V: TRBV9
size: NA
J: TRBJ2-3
D: TRBD2
DNA: TGTGCCAGCAGCGTAGGGGCGGGGGAGAGCACAGATACGCAGTATTTT
CDR3: CASSVGAGESTDTQYF

V: TRBV12-3/TRBV12-4
size: NA
J: TRBJ2-1
D: TRBD2
DNA: TGTGCCAGCAGTTTGGGCGGGGGACCCTATGATGAGCAGTTCTTC
CDR3: CASSLGGGPYDEQFF

V: TRBV7-9
size: NA
J: TRBJ1-2
D: NA
DNA: TGTGCCAGCAGCCTAAGGACAGCCACGATAGCTAACTATGGCTACACCTTC
CDR3: CASSLRTATIANYGYTF

V: TRBV2
size: NA
J: TRBJ2-7
D: NA
DNA: TGTGCCAGCAAGGCGTCGGGTTACGAGCAGTACTTC
CDR3: CASKASGYEQYF

V: TRBV2
size: NA
J: TRBJ1-5
D: NA
DNA: TGTGCCAGCACCCGGCGGGGGTCGGATCAGCCCCAGCATTTT
CDR3: CASTRRGSDQPQHF

V: TRBV6-1
size: NA
J: TRBJ2-5
D: TRBD2
DNA: TGTGCCAGCAGTGAAGGTATTAGCGGGAGAATAAAGACCCAGTACTTC
CDR3: CASSEGISGRIKTQYF

V: TRBV20-1
size: few
J: TRBJ1-2
D: NA
DNA: TGCAGTGCTAGGAGGGCGGTGGATGGCTACACCTTC
CDR3: CSARRAVDGYTF

V: TRBV24-1
size: NA
J: TRBJ2-3
D: NA
DNA: TGTGCCACCGGAAAAAGGGGGTCAGATACGCAGTATTTT
CDR3: CATGKRGSDTQYF

V: TRBV30
size: NA
J: TRBJ1-2
D: NA
DNA: TGTGCCTGGAGTGTGGGGCTGAGCTATGGCTACACCTTC
CDR3: CAWSVGLSYGYTF

V: TRBV20-1
size: once
J: TRBJ2-5
D: NA
DNA: TGCAGTGCTAGCTACGAGGGGAGGGAGACCCAGTACTTC
CDR3: CSASYEGRETQYF

V: TRBV20-1
size: once
J: TRBJ1-6
D: TRBD1
DNA: TGCAGTGCTACGACAGGGCAGATCTATAATTCACCCCTCCACTTT
CDR3: CSATTGQIYNSPLHF

V: TRBV10-3
size: few
J: TRBJ1-2
D: TRBD1
DNA: TGTGCCATCAGTCCCGGGACAGGGGTCGGTGGCTACACCTTC
CDR3: CAISPGTGVGGYTF

V: TRBV7-9
size: NA
J: TRBJ2-1
D: NA
DNA: TGTGCCAGCAGCTTGGGGCCCGCTAGCTCCTACAATGAGCAGTTCTTC
CDR3: CASSLGPASSYNEQFF

V: TRBV19
size: NA
J: TRBJ1-2
D: NA
DNA: TGTGCCAGTAGTATTTCGGGCGTTAACTATGGCTACACCTTC
CDR3: CASSISGVNYGYTF

V: TRBV28
size: NA
J: TRBJ2-3
D: NA
DNA: TGTGCCAGCAGTTTAGGGCGGGGTAGCACAGATACGCAGTATTTT
CDR3: CASSLGRGSTDTQYF

V: TRBV6-5
size: NA
J: TRBJ1-2
D: TRBD1
DNA: TGTGCCAGCAGTTACTCGGGACAGGGTGGTGGCTACACCTTC
CDR3: CASSYSGQGGGYTF

V: TRBV2
size: NA
J: TRBJ1-1
D: NA
DNA: TGTGCCAGCAGTGTGGAAGGTGATGGTTTCTTT
CDR3: CASSVEGDGFF

V: TRBV6-1
size: NA
J: TRBJ2-5
D: TRBD2
DNA: TGTGCCAGCACCCGAGGAGCAGCGGGGGGGCGAGAGACCCAGTACTTC
CDR3: CASTRGAAGGRETQYF

V: TRBV28
size: NA
J: TRBJ2-2
D: NA
DNA: TGTGCCAGCAGTTCGATCATCCAGGACAACACCGGGGAGCTGTTTTTT
CDR3: CASSSIIQDNTGELFF

V: TRBV7-9
size: NA
J: TRBJ2-5
D: NA
DNA: TGTGCCAGCAGCTTAGAACGGCCCGGGGGAGAGACCCAGTACTTC
CDR3: CASSLERPGGETQYF

V: TRBV2
size: NA
J: TRBJ2-1
D: TRBD1
DNA: TGTGCCAGCAGTACCAGACAGGGCCATGAGCAGTTCTTC
CDR3: CASSTRQGHEQFF

V: TRBV20-1
size: NA
J: TRBJ1-2
D: TRBD1
DNA: TGCAGTGCTAGTAGGACAGGGGGAGGATATGGCTACACCTTC
CDR3: CSASRTGGGYGYTF

V: TRBV29-1
size: once
J: TRBJ1-5
D: NA
DNA: TGCAGCGTTGGGGGGGGAGGCAATCAGCCCCAGCATTTT
CDR3: CSVGGGGNQPQHF

V: TRBV12-3/TRBV12-4
size: NA
J: TRBJ1-2
D: TRBD1
DNA: TGTGCCAGCAGTCCCGCTCCCAGGGGGCGGGGAGGCTACACCTTC
CDR3: CASSPAPRGRGGYTF

V: TRBV6-5
size: NA
J: TRBJ1-4
D: NA
DNA: TGTGCCAGCAGTTACTCTCCTGGAGGGGAAGTGTTTTTT
CDR3: CASSYSPGGEVFF